This TCR beta chain was sequenced in a study of OX40 agonist ivuxolimab in advanced cancers. The study, taken as a whole, reports: Among the lowest levels of clonal expansion were found in partial responders at 0.1-3.0 mg/kg.

Between the trimmed V and J ends, which lost 1 base and 8 bases, there was a span of 8 bases. The CDR3 contains 13 residues. Germline assignment: CDR1 SGHVS and CDR2 FQNEAQ. With respect to this clone: The antigen is undetermined.

TCRdb's table, derived via immunoSEQ multiplex PCR, lists solely in-frame clones and lacks some. The table has 50,000 or so clones, about 85% seen once; the top ten hold roughly 4.5%. V usage is TRBV7-8 and J usage is TRBJ1-4; D call uncertain. Sequenced here: CD4+ or CD8+ T cells sorted from blood, sampled in a trial of the OX40 agonist ivuxolimab. This clonotype originated in an adult with an advanced solid tumor such as melanoma, head and neck, liver or kidney cancer. The CDR3 DNA sequence: TGTGCCAGCAGCTTAGTTGTCGGCGAAAAACTGTTTTTT. Translated: CASSLVVGEKLFF.